Sequencing of this T cell receptor (beta chain) was carried out in a study of cytomegalovirus exposure and HLA in healthy donors. V gave up 3 bases and J gave up 3 bases, with 9 bases separating them. The CDR3 loop spans 13 amino acids. CDR1 and CDR2 from the germline V gene are SGHNT and YENEEA. With respect to this clone: Different DNA sequences within this sample yield the same CDR3.

PCR primers comprised 60 Vbeta and 13 Jbeta primers. Repertoires were generated with immunoSEQ multiplex PCR, while TCRdb's copy carries only in-frame clones and drops some. The sample has about 200,000 clones; around three quarters are singletons. The rearrangement links TRBV11-3 to TRBJ2-7, with a possible D match to TRBD1 (6 bases). The specimen sequenced was PBMCs. This TCR was recovered from a woman in her twenties or thirties in good health and CMV-seropositive. The CDR3 nucleotides are TGTGCCAGCAGCTTGCAGGGGAGCTACGAGCAGTACTTC. It yields the protein CASSLQGSYEQYF.